The 7 T cell receptor beta chains below all came from one sample that was sequenced in a study of CD8+ T cells in alopecia areata. RNA extraction was followed by reverse transcription into cDNA, which acted as the sequencing template. Only in-frame clones appear in the TCRdb table, and some are missing; sequencing was by immunoSEQ multiplex PCR. The repertoire holds 90,000 to 130,000 clones, with approximately 50% as singletons. The specimen was NKG2D-low CD8+ T cells sorted from blood. All receptors derive from a human donor with alopecia areata.

DNA of the CDR3: TGTGCCATCAGTGGAGTAGCGTCGGAGACCCAGTACTTC. Translated, it gives CAISGVASETQYF. This chain uses TRBV10-3 with TRBJ2-5; D is perhaps TRBD2 (5 bases). V lost 4 bases, J lost 5 bases, and 11 bases lay in between. The CDR3 totals 13 residues. Germline CDR1 reads ENHRY; CDR2 reads SYGVKD.

J is TRBJ2-3 and V is TRBV5-1; no clear D. The germline CDR1 and CDR2 sequences are SGHRS and YFSETQ. The CDR3 loop spans 11 amino acids. V was cut by 3 bases and J by 2 bases, with 1 base left in between. In DNA, the CDR3 is TGCGCCAGCAGCTCCACAGATACGCAGTATTTT. Protein product: CASSSTDTQYF.

The chain carries TRBV30 and TRBJ2-2; D tentatively fits TRBD1 or TRBD2 (5 bases each). The CDR3 totals 16 residues. V shed 0 bases and J shed 0 bases, with 11 bases lying between them. Germline V lookup: CDR1 GTSNPN, CDR2 SVGIG (reference sequence). The CDR3: CAWSVGAEANTGELFF. The CDR3 DNA is TGTGCCTGGAGTGTTGGGGCGGAGGCGAACACCGGGGAGCTGTTTTTT.

This chain uses TRBV29-1 with TRBJ2-7, with TRBD2 matching 8 bases. The CDR3 has 15 residues. The V gene end was trimmed by 0 bases and the J gene end by 3 bases; junction bases not matched to a gene: 7. From germline, CDR1 is SQVTM and CDR2 ANQGSEA. The CDR3 bases are TGCAGCGTTGAAGATAGCGGGGCCCAAAGCTACGAGCAGTACTTC. It is translated as CSVEDSGAQSYEQYF.

This clone was counted once. The V gene is TRBV6-5, the J gene TRBJ2-7; D is unclear. This CDR3 is 16 amino acids long. The V gene's germline CDR1 is MNHEY and CDR2 SVGAGI. V gave up 0 bases and J gave up 4 bases, with 16 bases separating them. CDR3 sequence reads: CASSYSSELTSYEQYF. CDR3 in DNA: TGTGCCAGCAGTTACTCATCAGAGCTTACGAGTTACGAGCAGTACTTC.

The J gene is TRBJ1-2, the V gene TRBV9, with D hard to call. CDR3 size: 10 residues. The V end was cut by 3 bases, the J end by 5 bases, with 2 bases between. The V gene's germline CDR1 is SGDLS and CDR2 YYNGEE. DNA of the CDR3: TGTGCCAGCAGCGGTTATGGCTACACCTTC. Encoded protein: CASSGYGYTF.

J is TRBJ2-3 and V is TRBV25-1; D remains unclear. CDR1 MGHDK and CDR2 SYGVNS come from the germline V gene. The CDR3 is 16 residues long. V dropped 3 bases and J dropped 0 bases, with 13 bases sitting between them. CDR3: CASSDISGPSTDTQYF. DNA of the CDR3: TGTGCCAGCAGTGATATTTCCGGTCCTAGCACAGATACGCAGTATTTT.